Shown below are 32 T cell receptor beta chains from a single sample sequenced in a study of shared T cell receptors in the human thymus. Clones were read by immunoSEQ multiplex PCR, and TCRdb kept only the in-frame ones, dropping some. The sample records approximately 760,000 clones, 80% to 90% being singletons. The same data also went into a second study, on human thymus T cells.

The sequencing sample was made of thymocytes. These receptors originate from a girl in the first two years of life with a congenital heart defect.

V usage is TRBV9 and J usage is TRBJ2-5; maybe TRBD2 (5 bases). CDR3 length: 15 residues. Germline-derived CDR1 and CDR2 are SGDLS and YYNGEE. Trimming left V 0 bases short and J 7 bases short, with 16 bases between. The CDR3 DNA follows: TGTGCCAGCAGCGTAGAAGCGGATAAGAAGGGGACCCAGTACTTC. Residues: CASSVEADKKGTQYF.

V usage is TRBV5-1 and J usage is TRBJ1-1; D might be TRBD1 (6 bases). Germline V gene data show CDR1 as SGHRS and CDR2 as YFSETQ. Trimming removed 0 bases from V and 4 bases from J, with 19 bases in between. The CDR3 covers 17 residues. The CDR3 sequence: CASSLAGGGAGGTEAFF. In DNA, the CDR3 is TGCGCCAGCAGCTTGGCCGGGGGGGGCGCGGGGGGCACTGAAGCTTTCTTT.

The chain has TRBV5-4 and TRBJ1-2, with 7 bases identical to TRBD1. The CDR3 sequence is 13 residues long. The junction had 1 base not matched to a gene; V was cut back by 3 bases and J by 2 bases. The V gene's germline CDR1 is SGHNT and CDR2 YYREEE (reference sequence). The CDR3 DNA reads as TGTGCCAGCAGCTCGACAGGGAACTATGGCTACACCTTC. Translating gives CASSSTGNYGYTF. Full variable domain (outside the CDR3, taken from reference TRBV5-4 and TRBJ1-2): ETGVTQSPTHLIKTRGQQVTLRCSSQSGHNTVSWYQQALGQGPQFIFQYYREEENGRGNFPPRFSGLQFPNYSSELNVNALELDDSALYLCASSSTGNYGYTFGSGTRLTVV.

This chain links TRBV5-4 with TRBJ1-1; D call uncertain. Germline lookup yields CDR1 SGHNT and CDR2 YYREEE (reference sequence). The CDR3 length is 12 residues. V lost 5 bases, J lost 8 bases, and 13 bases lay in between. The DNA of the CDR3 is TGTGCCAGCAGTAGAGGAGCTAGCGAAGCTTTCTTT. Its translation: CASSRGASEAFF.

The V call is TRBV9, the J call TRBJ2-6; TRBD1 aligns across 11 bases. Germline values: CDR1 SGDLS, CDR2 YYNGEE. The V and J ends lost 4 bases and 0 bases, in that order; junction bases with no gene match: 15. There are 21 residues in the CDR3. DNA for the CDR3: TGTGCCAGCAGCCCCCCAGGACAGGGGGCATATGACGGCTCTGGGGCCAACGTCCTGACTTTC. It specifies CASSPPGQGAYDGSGANVLTF.

J is TRBJ2-1 and V is TRBV12-5; 13 bases are shared with TRBD2. The CDR3 has 16 amino acids. The germline CDR1 and CDR2 sequences are LGHNT and FRNRAP. V was clipped by 3 bases and J by 8 bases; unmatched bases: 7. The CDR3 DNA follows: TGTGCTAGTGGTTTCAGGACTAGCGGGGGTGAAGATGAGCAGTTCTTC. Residues: CASGFRTSGGEDEQFF.

This clone was recorded only once. J is TRBJ2-3 and V is TRBV4-1; 12 bases agree with TRBD1. Germline assignment: CDR1 MGHRA and CDR2 YSYEKL. This CDR3 is built from 18 residues. The V gene end was trimmed by 3 bases and the J gene end by 4 bases; junction bases not matched to a gene: 11. The CDR3 DNA sequence: TGCGCCAGCAGCCATAAGATACGGGACAGGGGGCCAGCAGATACGCAGTATTTT. It yields the protein CASSHKIRDRGPADTQYF.

In this sample, this clone turned up once. The gene calls are TRBV19 and TRBJ1-5; 8 bases are a match to TRBD1. CDR3 length: 15 residues. The germline gives CDR1 LNHDA, CDR2 SQIVND (reference sequence). V lost 8 bases, J lost 2 bases, and 8 bases stayed unmatched. The CDR3 DNA is TGTGCCAGTTCGCCTTCGGACAGGGGCAATCAGCCCCAGCATTTT. It is translated as CASSPSDRGNQPQHF.

This chain joins TRBV6-5 and TRBJ2-1, with 7 bases aligning to TRBD1. The CDR3 is 15 amino acids. CDR1 is MNHEY and CDR2 is SVGAGI in the germline V gene. Trimming removed 4 bases from V and 4 bases from J; junction bases left unmatched: 7. The CDR3 bases are TGTGCCAGCAGTTTACCGGGACAGTCTTACAATGAGCAGTTCTTC. Encoded protein: CASSLPGQSYNEQFF.

This clone is a singleton in its sample. The chain is built from TRBV4-1 and TRBJ2-1, with unresolved D. V was cut by 3 bases and J by 5 bases, with 17 bases left in between. The CDR3 covers 16 residues. The germline gives CDR1 MGHRA, CDR2 YSYEKL. CDR3 in DNA: TGCGCCAGCAGCCACGTTGCCCGTCACATTAACAATGAGCAGTTCTTC. Its translation: CASSHVARHINNEQFF.

The chain is built from TRBV7-4 and TRBJ2-7, with D hard to call. Trimming left V 1 base short and J 0 bases short, with 7 bases between. The CDR3 runs to 14 residues. The germline V gene encodes CDR1 SGHVT and CDR2 SQSDAQ. CDR3 residues: CASSLVRSSYEQYF. In DNA, the CDR3 is TGTGCCAGCAGCTTAGTCCGGAGCTCCTACGAGCAGTACTTC.

The V and J genes are TRBV28 and TRBJ1-2; TRBD1 matches 9 bases. This CDR3 is built from 14 residues. J gave up 4 bases and V 6 bases, and 6 bases lay outside the gene matches. Germline V gives CDR1 MDHEN, CDR2 SYDVKM. CDR3 DNA: TGTGCCAGCAGAACGGGACAGGGAACCTATGGCTACACCTTC. Its translation is CASRTGQGTYGYTF.

The chain carries TRBV9 and TRBJ1-6; D unclear. Trimming left V 0 bases short and J 5 bases short, with 9 bases between. Germline CDR1 SGDLS, CDR2 YYNGEE. The CDR3 is 15 amino acids. CDR3 protein: CASSVAPGNNSPLHF. CDR3 bases: TGTGCCAGCAGCGTAGCCCCGGGAAATAATTCACCCCTCCACTTT.

This chain connects TRBV15 to TRBJ2-1, with D possibly being TRBD1 (6 bases). The CDR3 consists of 15 residues. The V end lost 5 bases, the J end lost 2 bases, and 13 bases lay between the germline ends. Germline values: CDR1 LNHNV, CDR2 YYDKDF (reference sequence). CDR3: CATSPGTPTYNEQFF. DNA of the CDR3: TGTGCCACCAGCCCCGGGACACCAACCTACAATGAGCAGTTCTTC.

This clone was counted a single time. In DNA, the CDR3 is TGCGCCAGCTCTTCAAAGCTAGATGAAAAACTGTTTTTT. Amino acids: CASSSKLDEKLFF. The chain links TRBV4-1 to TRBJ1-4, with D uncertain. Germline CDR1 is MGHRA and CDR2 is YSYEKL. V lost 8 bases and J 6 bases, leaving 13 bases between the germline ends. CDR3 size: 13 residues.

The V call is TRBV27, the J call TRBJ1-2; TRBD1 agrees at 7 bases. Trimming cost V 5 bases and J 4 bases; bases outside gene matches: 16. This CDR3 comprises 17 residues. The germline V gene has CDR1 MNHEY and CDR2 SMNVEV (reference sequence). This chain's CDR3 is CASSPTNSTGLGYGYTF. CDR3 sequence (DNA): TGTGCCAGCAGTCCAACCAATTCGACAGGGTTGGGCTATGGCTACACCTTC.

The chain has TRBV5-5 and TRBJ1-1; no reliable D call. The CDR3 covers 13 residues. The germline V gene encodes CDR1 SGHKS and CDR2 YYEKEE (reference sequence). Between the trimmed V and J ends, which lost 4 bases and 1 base, there was a span of 8 bases. CDR3 region: CASSPAGNTEAFF. CDR3 nucleotide sequence: TGTGCCAGCAGCCCCGCAGGGAACACTGAAGCTTTCTTT.

The chain joins TRBV9 to TRBJ2-7; D perhaps matches TRBD1 (6 bases). Germline CDR1 and CDR2: SGDLS and YYNGEE. V gave up 4 bases and J gave up 3 bases, with 11 bases separating them. This CDR3 is built from 13 residues. CDR3 sequence: CASSPGHHYEQYF. The CDR3 DNA sequence: TGTGCCAGCAGCCCGGGACATCACTACGAGCAGTACTTC.

V and J are TRBV6-8 and TRBJ2-2; a possible D gene is TRBD1 (6 bases). V lost 6 bases and J lost 2, with 13 bases in between. Germline CDR1 and CDR2: MNHGY and SAAAGT. This CDR3 is built from 15 residues. The CDR3 DNA reads as TGTGCCAGCAGCCCGACAGGAATTAACACCGGGGAGCTGTTTTTT. Translated, it gives CASSPTGINTGELFF.

This chain connects TRBV5-4 to TRBJ2-5; D gene unclear. From germline, CDR1 is SGHNT and CDR2 YYREEE (reference sequence). Trimming shortened V by 4 bases and J by 3 bases, and 10 bases separated the two germline ends. The CDR3 is 13 amino acids. In DNA form, the CDR3 reads TGTGCCAGCAGCCAATCTCCAGAAGAGACCCAGTACTTC. Translated: CASSQSPEETQYF.

This rearrangement joins TRBV6-6 to TRBJ1-2, with 9 bases lining up with TRBD1. This CDR3 has 16 amino acids. CDR1 and CDR2 (germline): MNHNY, SVGAGI (reference sequence). V dropped 6 bases and J dropped 8; count of bases not matched to a gene: 16. The CDR3 nucleotides read TGTGCCAGCAGCACCGGGACAGGGTTTTTTATTTGGGGCTACACCTTC. Translation: CASSTGTGFFIWGYTF.

V is TRBV28 and J is TRBJ1-5; the match to TRBD1 covers 10 bases. CDR3 length: 16 residues. Trimming took 5 bases from V and 4 from J; bases not matched to a gene: 8. The germline gives CDR1 MDHEN, CDR2 SYDVKM. Here the CDR3 DNA reads TGTGCCAGCAGTGCCTTCCTGGACAGGGGGAATCAGCCCCAGCATTTT. Its translation: CASSAFLDRGNQPQHF. Supplemented by reference TRBV28 and TRBJ1-5, the full variable domain reads DVKVTQSSRYLVKRTGEKVFLECVQDMDHENMFWYRQDPGLGLRLIYFSYDVKMKEKGDIPEGYSVSREKKERFSLILESASTNQTSMYLCASSAFLDRGNQPQHFGDGTRLSIL.

The chain uses TRBV7-9 and TRBJ2-1; TRBD2 is a possible D gene (8 bases). The V end was cut by 4 bases, the J end by 8 bases, with 18 bases between. There are 15 residues in the CDR3. Germline V gene data show CDR1 as SEHNR and CDR2 as FQNEAQ (reference sequence). For the CDR3, the DNA is TGTGCCAGCAGCTCAGGGACAGCGGGAGACGATGAGCAGTTCTTC. Translation: CASSSGTAGDDEQFF.

The J gene is TRBJ2-7, the V gene TRBV7-9; 8 nucleotides align to TRBD1. The V gene's germline CDR1 is SEHNR and CDR2 FQNEAQ (reference sequence). Trimming cost V 4 bases and J 4 bases; bases outside gene matches: 6. The CDR3 sequence is 14 residues long. As DNA, the CDR3 is TGTGCCAGCAGCTCCGATGACAGGGGTTACGAGCAGTACTTC. This codes for CASSSDDRGYEQYF. Based on the CDR3 plus reference TRBV7-9 and TRBJ2-7, the full variable domain is DTGVSQNPRHKITKRGQNVTFRCDPISEHNRLYWYRQTLGQGPEFLTYFQNEAQLEKSRLLSDRFSAERPKGSFSTLEIQRTEQGDSAMYLCASSSDDRGYEQYFGPGTRLTVT.

The rearrangement joins TRBV2 to TRBJ1-2, with 9 bases aligning to TRBD1. V was clipped by 4 bases and J by 4 bases; unmatched bases: 13. Germline lookup yields CDR1 SNHLY and CDR2 FYNNEI. The CDR3 sequence is 17 residues long. This CDR3 is CASSGAGTGTPPYGYTF. In DNA form, the CDR3 reads TGTGCCAGCAGTGGCGCCGGGACAGGGACCCCCCCCTATGGCTACACCTTC.

In this sample, this clone turned up once. This sequence joins TRBV6-6 and TRBJ1-6, with 7 positions matching TRBD1. V gave up 8 bases and J gave up 4 bases; unmatched junction bases: 8. Germline V gene lookup returns CDR1 MNHNY and CDR2 SVGAGI (reference sequence). CDR3 size: 15 residues. The DNA for the CDR3 is TGTGCCAGCGACATAGGGGGCGGATATAATTCACCCCTCCACTTT. Its translation is CASDIGGGYNSPLHF.

This clone was observed a single time. This rearrangement joins TRBV13 to TRBJ1-1, with D unresolved. Germline lookup yields CDR1 PRHDT and CDR2 FYEKMQ (reference sequence). CDR3 length equals 12 residues. Trimming stripped 1 base from V and 7 bases from J, with 7 bases between. CDR3 bases: TGTGCCAGCAGCTTAGATGTCAGTGAAGCTTTCTTT. Translation: CASSLDVSEAFF.

The chain employs TRBV6-6 and TRBJ1-5, with 7 nucleotides matching TRBD1. The V segment lost 5 bases and the J segment 7 bases; nucleotides outside the gene matches: 14. CDR1 is MNHNY, CDR2 SVGAGI, per germline (reference sequence). The CDR3 has 16 amino acids. CDR3 sequence (DNA): TGTGCCAGCAGTGCCGTTTTTGAGACAGGGCCACAGCCCCAGCATTTT. Translating gives CASSAVFETGPQPQHF.

This chain uses TRBV11-2 with TRBJ1-4, with a tentative D call TRBD1 (5 bases). Per the germline V gene, CDR1 is SGHAT and CDR2 is FQNNGV. The V end lost 1 base, the J end lost 5 bases, and 11 bases lay between the germline ends. The CDR3 has 15 residues. CDR3 nucleotides: TGTGCCAGCAGCTTAGCGCTTGACAGAAATGAAAAACTGTTTTTT. Protein product: CASSLALDRNEKLFF.

The chain recombines TRBV30 with TRBJ2-1; the D gene is possibly TRBD1 (6 bases). V lost 1 base and J 8 bases, leaving 24 bases between the germline ends. Germline CDR1 is GTSNPN and CDR2 is SVGIG (reference sequence). There are 17 residues in the CDR3. This CDR3 reads CAWSAAQDSFEHHEQFF. The CDR3, as DNA: TGTGCCTGGAGTGCCGCACAGGACAGTTTCGAGCATCATGAGCAGTTCTTC.

The V call is TRBV6-5, the J call TRBJ2-5; no reliable D call. The V gene lost 6 bases and the J gene lost 0 bases, with 14 bases spanning the gap. CDR3 length: 15 amino acids. CDR1 is MNHEY and CDR2 is SVGAGI in the germline V gene. The CDR3 nucleotides are TGTGCCAGCAGCTCCCAAATCGAGTACCAAGAGACCCAGTACTTC. Residues: CASSSQIEYQETQYF.

This chain connects TRBV6-1 to TRBJ2-2; tentative D call: TRBD1 (7 bases). V was shortened by 7 bases and J by 2 bases, with 11 bases between the two germline ends. Germline values: CDR1 MNHNS, CDR2 SASEGT. The CDR3 loop spans 14 amino acids. The DNA of the CDR3 is TGTGCCAGCACGGAGGGGGCTAACACCGGGGAGCTGTTTTTT. It specifies CASTEGANTGELFF.